The entry below gives a single T cell receptor (beta chain) sequence along with its context. Its target is not known. This sample was taken from a study of T cell responses to AZD1222 COVID-19 vaccine. Study findings and constraints: Clonal diversity was possibly underestimated; the donors were predominantly white British and more often female. The peak T cell response came first, and repertoires were sampled only after it. Spike-specific TCR breadth and depth rose after two AZD1222 doses. Spike-spanning, vaccine-associated CD4 TCRs were dominant at 160-218 and 743-854.

Germline CDR1 reads MDHEN; CDR2 reads SYDVKM. The ends were cut back, 6 bases at V and 4 bases at J, with 7 bases in the middle. The CDR3 is made up of 12 amino acids. Some clones are missing from TCRdb's copy, which holds only in-frame ones; the method was immunoSEQ multiplex PCR. The table lists approximately 150,000 clones, 92% of them singletons. The sequenced sample was peripheral blood, obtained on day 0 of MenACWY control vaccination. The chain employs TRBV28 and TRBJ1-3; D remains ambiguous. The receptor was derived from an adult in good health. The CDR3 spells CASRLLGNTIYF. As DNA, the CDR3 is TGTGCCAGCAGACTACTCGGAAACACCATATATTTT.